This T cell receptor (beta chain) was captured by sequencing in a study of blood T cell repertoires in COVID-19. The CDR3 runs to 15 residues. Germline assignment: CDR1 MNHEY and CDR2 SMNVEV (reference sequence). Assay used: immunoSEQ multiplex PCR; TCRdb lists only in-frame clones, some missing. The sample lists about 440,000 clones, 90% occurring once. The sequence derives from a man aged 18 to 29 who had recovered from COVID-19. The chain couples TRBV27 to TRBJ1-4, with 9 positions matching TRBD1. The specimen sequenced was PBMCs or T cells enriched from blood (not recorded which). The CDR3: CVLRTRGQGFEKLFF. CDR3 nucleotide sequence: TGTGTCCTTAGGACGAGGGGACAGGGCTTTGAAAAACTGTTTTTT. Drawing the rest from reference TRBV27 and TRBJ1-4, the complete variable domain is EAQVTQNPRYLITVTGKKLTVTCSQNMNHEYMSWYRQDPGLGLRQIYYSMNVEVTDKGDVPEGYKVSRKEKRNFPLILESPSPNQTSLYFCVLRTRGQGFEKLFFGSGTQLSVL.